Shown below are 21 T cell receptor beta chains from a single sample sequenced in a study of cytomegalovirus exposure and HLA in healthy donors. The PCR ran on 60 Vbeta and 13 Jbeta primers. TCRdb's table, derived via immunoSEQ multiplex PCR, lists solely in-frame clones and lacks some. The sample records about 98,000 clones, approximately 80% being singletons. The sequencing input was PBMCs. The receptors here all came from a female donor in good health and CMV-seropositive.

A few counts support this clone. V and J are TRBV13 and TRBJ1-1; D possibly corresponds to TRBD1 (6 bases). Per the germline V gene, CDR1 is PRHDT and CDR2 is FYEKMQ (reference sequence). The CDR3 has 12 amino acids. The ends were cut back, 7 bases at V and 5 bases at J, with 11 bases in the middle. The CDR3 region is CASKGQGTEAFF. For the CDR3, the DNA is TGTGCCAGCAAGGGGCAGGGGACTGAAGCTTTCTTT.

The chain couples TRBV6-6 to TRBJ2-7; D is possibly TRBD1 (6 bases). Germline V lookup: CDR1 MNHNY, CDR2 SVGAGI (reference sequence). V was clipped by 1 base and J by 2 bases, with 12 bases between them. The length of the CDR3 is 15 residues. In nucleotides, the CDR3 is TGTGCCAGCAGTTACTTGGGGGCCAGGCCCTACGAGCAGTACTTC. Protein sequence: CASSYLGARPYEQYF.

This rearrangement joins TRBV10-3 to TRBJ1-1, with TRBD1 matching 8 bases. CDR1 and CDR2 from the germline V gene are ENHRY and SYGVKD. The CDR3 is 21 residues long. J lost 0 bases, V lost 2 bases, and 20 bases had no gene match. The CDR3 sequence is CAISEPRPSPTGVPMNTEAFF. The CDR3, as DNA: TGTGCCATCAGTGAGCCTCGCCCCAGCCCGACAGGGGTCCCTATGAACACTGAAGCTTTCTTT.

The chain is built from TRBV6-5 and TRBJ1-2; 8 bases are a match to TRBD1. V trimming: 3 bases; J trimming: 7 bases; junction bases outside the gene matches: 10. Looked up from germline, CDR1 is MNHEY and CDR2 is SVGAGI. The CDR3 totals 15 residues. The CDR3 sequence: CASSYGRAGGIGYTF. Written as DNA, the CDR3 is TGTGCCAGCAGTTATGGTCGGGCAGGGGGCATTGGCTACACCTTC.

The chain is built from TRBV6-5 and TRBJ2-1; 8 bases line up with TRBD1. This CDR3 is built from 14 residues. Trimming cost V 6 bases and J 6 bases; bases outside gene matches: 7. Germline CDR1 is MNHEY and CDR2 is SVGAGI. As DNA, the CDR3 is TGTGCCAGCAGAACGGACAGGGAGGCCAATGAGCAGTTCTTC. As protein: CASRTDREANEQFF.

This clone was detected only a few times. This chain uses TRBV4-1 with TRBJ1-5, with 7 positions matching TRBD1. Germline V gives CDR1 MGHRA, CDR2 YSYEKL. This CDR3 has 18 amino acids. The V and J ends lost 0 bases and 1 base, in that order; junction bases with no gene match: 9. The CDR3 sequence: CASSQDGPTGISNQPQHF. Written as DNA, the CDR3 is TGCGCCAGCAGCCAAGATGGGCCGACAGGGATAAGCAATCAGCCCCAGCATTTT.

This clone was found a few times. This chain joins TRBV28 and TRBJ1-3, with D possibly TRBD1 on 6 matching bases. V dropped 6 bases and J dropped 0 bases, with 15 bases sitting between them. The CDR3 is 16 residues long. Germline V gene data show CDR1 as MDHEN and CDR2 as SYDVKM. This CDR3 reads CASRETGSSSGNTIYF. CDR3 DNA sequence: TGTGCCAGCAGAGAGACAGGTTCTAGCTCTGGAAACACCATATATTTT.

The chain is built from TRBV28 and TRBJ2-7, with D maybe TRBD1 (5 bases). CDR1 and CDR2 (germline): MDHEN, SYDVKM. The CDR3 totals 12 residues. Trimming took 5 bases from V and 8 from J, leaving 13 bases between them. The CDR3 reads CASSQWGGQQYF. As DNA, the CDR3 is TGTGCCAGCAGTCAGTGGGGCGGACAGCAGTACTTC.

CDR3 coding DNA: TGTGCCAGCCAACGACAGCACTCTGGAAACACCATATATTTT. Encoded protein: CASQRQHSGNTIYF. V usage is TRBV19 and J usage is TRBJ1-3; D is perhaps TRBD1 (5 bases). Germline assignment: CDR1 LNHDA and CDR2 SQIVND (reference sequence). CDR3 length: 14 residues. The V end lost 9 bases, the J end lost 0 bases, and 12 bases lay between the germline ends. The whole variable domain, filled in from reference TRBV19 and TRBJ1-3, reads DGGITQSPKYLFRKEGQNVTLSCEQNLNHDAMYWYRQDPGQGLRLIYYSQIVNDFQKGDIAEGYSVSREKKESFPLTVTSAQKNPTAFYLCASQRQHSGNTIYFGEGSWLTVV.

The V gene is TRBV21-1, the J gene TRBJ2-1; the table assigns TRBD1, which was not confirmed against the DNA. TRBV21-1 is described as a pseudogene. CDR3 length equals 16 residues. CDR3 nucleotide sequence: TGTGCCAGCAGCAAAATTCGGGACAGGGGCGACAATGAGCAGTTCTTC. Translation: CASSKIRDRGDNEQFF.

This clone was observed once. V is TRBV10-1 and J is TRBJ2-3; TRBD2 aligns across 13 bases. The CDR3 has 16 amino acids. V dropped 6 bases and J dropped 6; count of bases not matched to a gene: 9. Per the germline V gene, CDR1 is WNHNN and CDR2 is SYGVQD (reference sequence). In DNA, the CDR3 is TGCGCCAGCAGCTCCGGGACTAGCGGGAAGTGGGATACGCAGTATTTT. Protein product: CASSSGTSGKWDTQYF.

This clone was counted between two and nine times. The J gene is TRBJ2-5, the V gene TRBV11-1; D remains unclear. Germline CDR1 reads SGHAT; CDR2 reads FQDESV (reference sequence). The CDR3 length is 14 residues. V lost 5 bases, J lost 5 bases, and 15 bases lay in between. The CDR3 DNA reads TGTGCCAGCAGCATTCAAAGCACGCGGGAGACCCAGTACTTC. Its protein is CASSIQSTRETQYF.

This chain links TRBV9 with TRBJ2-1; tentatively, D is TRBD2 (6 bases). Looked up from germline, CDR1 is SGDLS and CDR2 is YYNGEE. The ends were cut back, 0 bases at V and 9 bases at J, with 13 bases in the middle. The CDR3 loop spans 14 amino acids. The CDR3 loop reads CASSVVNSGSEQFF. As DNA, the CDR3 is TGTGCCAGCAGCGTAGTGAATAGCGGTAGTGAGCAGTTCTTC.

The CDR3 region is CASSSTPGQGAIQPQHF. The CDR3 DNA follows: TGCGCCAGCAGCTCGACCCCGGGACAGGGGGCCATTCAGCCCCAGCATTTT. This rearrangement joins TRBV5-1 to TRBJ1-5; 12 bases agree with TRBD1. The germline V gene has CDR1 SGHRS and CDR2 YFSETQ. After removal of 3 bases from V and 6 bases from J, the junction contained 10 bases not matched to a gene. CDR3 length equals 17 residues. The full variable domain, with the rest looked up from reference TRBV5-1 and TRBJ1-5, is KAGVTQTPRYLIKTRGQQVTLSCSPISGHRSVSWYQQTPGQGLQFLFEYFSETQRNKGNFPGRFSGRQFSNSRSEMNVSTLELGDSALYLCASSSTPGQGAIQPQHFGDGTRLSIL.

The J gene is TRBJ2-3, the V gene TRBV29-1; TRBD1 matches 8 bases. This CDR3 region has 13 residues. The germline V gene has CDR1 SQVTM and CDR2 ANQGSEA. V dropped 6 bases and J dropped 6; count of bases not matched to a gene: 8. CDR3 in DNA: TGCAGCGTCGGGAGACAGGGGATCGATACGCAGTATTTT. Translation: CSVGRQGIDTQYF.

The chain links TRBV27 to TRBJ2-7; TRBD1 aligns across 10 bases. Germline loops: CDR1 MNHEY, CDR2 SMNVEV (reference sequence). Trimming cost V 2 bases and J 7 bases; bases outside gene matches: 8. This CDR3 contains 15 residues. CDR3 nucleotide sequence: TGTGCCAGCAGTTTACGGGGACAGGGGCTTAGGGAGCAGTACTTC. Translating it yields CASSLRGQGLREQYF.

This clone has a single count. The chain uses TRBV7-6 and TRBJ2-3; 8 bases are a match to TRBD2. V shed 5 bases and J 0 bases; nucleotides not matched to a gene: 7. Germline values: CDR1 SGHVS, CDR2 FNYEAQ. The CDR3 consists of 16 residues. CDR3 loop: CASSQREPGSTDTQYF. CDR3 sequence (DNA): TGTGCCAGCAGCCAGCGGGAGCCGGGTAGCACAGATACGCAGTATTTT. Full variable domain (remainder filled in from reference TRBV7-6 and TRBJ2-3): GAGVSQSPRYKVTKRGQDVALRCDPISGHVSLYWYRQALGQGPEFLTYFNYEAQQDKSGLPNDRFSAERPEGSISTLTIQRTEQRDSAMYRCASSQREPGSTDTQYFGPGTRLTVL.

The chain recombines TRBV18 with TRBJ2-3; possible D gene TRBD2, 6 bases. Trimming stripped 2 bases from V and 0 bases from J, with 9 bases between. This CDR3 has 15 amino acids. The V gene's germline CDR1 is KGHSH and CDR2 LQKENI. The CDR3 protein is CASSPRSGSTDTQYF. CDR3 in DNA: TGTGCCAGCTCACCAAGAAGCGGGAGCACAGATACGCAGTATTTT.

The chain is built from TRBV5-1 and TRBJ1-3, with D tentatively TRBD1 (5 bases). The CDR3 length is 16 residues. V lost 0 bases to trimming and J lost 3 bases, with 13 bases between them. Germline V lookup: CDR1 SGHRS, CDR2 YFSETQ. CDR3 protein: CASSLGLGLSGNTIYF. DNA for the CDR3: TGCGCCAGCAGCTTGGGTCTGGGGCTCAGTGGAAACACCATATATTTT.

The chain has TRBV9 and TRBJ2-1, with 11 bases identical to TRBD1. Germline V gives CDR1 SGDLS, CDR2 YYNGEE. V lost 0 bases to trimming and J lost 8 bases; unmatched junction nucleotides: 4. CDR3 length: 15 residues. The CDR3 nucleotides read TGTGCCAGCAGCGTAGGGGGGACAGGGGGGGATGAGCAGTTCTTC. Translating it yields CASSVGGTGGDEQFF.

The chain carries TRBV7-9 and TRBJ2-1; 10 bases line up with TRBD1. This CDR3 spans 15 amino acids. V trimming: 5 bases; J trimming: 7 bases; junction bases outside the gene matches: 8. The germline V gene encodes CDR1 SEHNR and CDR2 FQNEAQ (reference sequence). The CDR3 protein is CASSHIGTGENEQFF. DNA for the CDR3: TGTGCCAGCAGCCACATAGGGACAGGGGAGAATGAGCAGTTCTTC.